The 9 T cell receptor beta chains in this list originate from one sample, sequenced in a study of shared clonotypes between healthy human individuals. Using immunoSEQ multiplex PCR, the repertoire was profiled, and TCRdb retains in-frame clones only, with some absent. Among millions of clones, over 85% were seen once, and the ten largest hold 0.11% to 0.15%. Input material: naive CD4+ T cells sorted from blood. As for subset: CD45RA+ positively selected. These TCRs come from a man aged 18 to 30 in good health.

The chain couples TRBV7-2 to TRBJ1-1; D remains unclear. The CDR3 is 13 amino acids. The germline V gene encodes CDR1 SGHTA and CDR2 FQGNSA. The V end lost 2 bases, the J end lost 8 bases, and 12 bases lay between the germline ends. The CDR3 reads CASSLQSVTEAFF. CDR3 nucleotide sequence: TGTGCCAGCAGCTTACAATCAGTCACAGAAGCTTTCTTT.

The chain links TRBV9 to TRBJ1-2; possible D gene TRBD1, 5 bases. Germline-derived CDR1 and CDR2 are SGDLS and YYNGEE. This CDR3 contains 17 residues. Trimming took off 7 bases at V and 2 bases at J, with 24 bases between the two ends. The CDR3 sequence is CASGKEFGGTGNYGYTF. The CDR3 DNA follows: TGTGCCAGCGGGAAGGAGTTTGGGGGAACTGGCAACTATGGCTACACCTTC.

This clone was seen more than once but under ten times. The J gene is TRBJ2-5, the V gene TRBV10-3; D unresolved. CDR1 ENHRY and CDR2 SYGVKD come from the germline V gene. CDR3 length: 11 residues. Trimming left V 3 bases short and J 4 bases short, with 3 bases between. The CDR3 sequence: CAISDVETQYF. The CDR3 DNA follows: TGTGCCATCAGTGACGTAGAGACCCAGTACTTC.

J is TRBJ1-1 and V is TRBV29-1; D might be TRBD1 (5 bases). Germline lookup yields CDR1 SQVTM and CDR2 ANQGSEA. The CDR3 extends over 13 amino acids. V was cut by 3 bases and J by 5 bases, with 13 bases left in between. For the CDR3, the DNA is TGCAGCGTTGAGTCGGGGCTGGAGACTGAAGCTTTCTTT. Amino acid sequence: CSVESGLETEAFF.

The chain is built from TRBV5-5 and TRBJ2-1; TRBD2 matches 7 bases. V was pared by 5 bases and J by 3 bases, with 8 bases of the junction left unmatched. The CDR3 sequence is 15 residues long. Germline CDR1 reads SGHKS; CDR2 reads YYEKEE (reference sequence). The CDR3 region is CASSLGGGFYNEQFF. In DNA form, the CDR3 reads TGTGCCAGCAGTCTTGGCGGGGGTTTCTACAATGAGCAGTTCTTC.

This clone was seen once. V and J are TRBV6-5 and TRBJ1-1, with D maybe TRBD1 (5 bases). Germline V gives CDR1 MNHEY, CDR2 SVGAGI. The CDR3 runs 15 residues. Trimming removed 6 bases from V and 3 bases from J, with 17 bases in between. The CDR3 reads CASSRLGGVHTEAFF. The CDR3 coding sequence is TGTGCCAGCAGCCGATTGGGGGGGGTACACACTGAAGCTTTCTTT.

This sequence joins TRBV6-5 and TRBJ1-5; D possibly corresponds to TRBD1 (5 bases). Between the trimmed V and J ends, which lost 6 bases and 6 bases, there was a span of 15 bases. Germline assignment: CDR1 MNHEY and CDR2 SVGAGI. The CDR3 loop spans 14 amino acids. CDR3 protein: CASRTSRDGQPQHF. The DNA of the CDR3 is TGTGCCAGCAGGACGTCCCGGGACGGTCAGCCCCAGCATTTT.

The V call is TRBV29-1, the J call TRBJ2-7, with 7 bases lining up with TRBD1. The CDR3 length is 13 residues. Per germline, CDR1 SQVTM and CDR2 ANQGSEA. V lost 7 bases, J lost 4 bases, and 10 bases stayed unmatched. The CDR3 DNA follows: TGCAGCGCCCGGACAGGAGCGAAGTACGAGCAGTACTTC. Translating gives CSARTGAKYEQYF.

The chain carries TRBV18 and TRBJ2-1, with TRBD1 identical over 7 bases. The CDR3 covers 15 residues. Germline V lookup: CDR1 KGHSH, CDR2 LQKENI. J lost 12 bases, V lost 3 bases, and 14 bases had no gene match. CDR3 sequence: CASSPTYLTGEGQFF. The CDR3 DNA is TGTGCCAGCTCACCCACTTACCTAACAGGGGAAGGGCAGTTCTTC.